This TCR beta chain emerged from a study of blood T cell repertoires in COVID-19. Across the whole study: Sites in the United States, Italy and Spain provided acute and convalescent COVID-19 samples. T cells, B-cell-depleted T cells, or PBMCs provided the cDNA or gDNA that served as material.

This CDR3 contains 15 residues. The germline CDR1 and CDR2 sequences are SGHKS and YYEKEE (reference sequence). Trimming cost V 4 bases and J 0 bases, with 13 bases left between them. In the authors' methods: The authors estimated nucleated cell counts from reference gene primer amplification. Method: immunoSEQ multiplex PCR; TCRdb's copy keeps in-frame clones and lacks some. V and J calls and clone size are copied from that table; D and trimming were computed from the DNA. The sample lists hundreds of thousands of clones, 85% to 90% occurring once. The V gene is TRBV5-5, the J gene TRBJ1-1; D might be TRBD1 (5 bases). The source is a man aged 55 to 70 who had recovered from COVID-19. Sequencing was carried out using peripheral blood. The CDR3 protein is CASSAGPLMNTEAFF. The CDR3 DNA follows: TGTGCCAGCAGCGCGGGACCCTTGATGAACACTGAAGCTTTCTTT.